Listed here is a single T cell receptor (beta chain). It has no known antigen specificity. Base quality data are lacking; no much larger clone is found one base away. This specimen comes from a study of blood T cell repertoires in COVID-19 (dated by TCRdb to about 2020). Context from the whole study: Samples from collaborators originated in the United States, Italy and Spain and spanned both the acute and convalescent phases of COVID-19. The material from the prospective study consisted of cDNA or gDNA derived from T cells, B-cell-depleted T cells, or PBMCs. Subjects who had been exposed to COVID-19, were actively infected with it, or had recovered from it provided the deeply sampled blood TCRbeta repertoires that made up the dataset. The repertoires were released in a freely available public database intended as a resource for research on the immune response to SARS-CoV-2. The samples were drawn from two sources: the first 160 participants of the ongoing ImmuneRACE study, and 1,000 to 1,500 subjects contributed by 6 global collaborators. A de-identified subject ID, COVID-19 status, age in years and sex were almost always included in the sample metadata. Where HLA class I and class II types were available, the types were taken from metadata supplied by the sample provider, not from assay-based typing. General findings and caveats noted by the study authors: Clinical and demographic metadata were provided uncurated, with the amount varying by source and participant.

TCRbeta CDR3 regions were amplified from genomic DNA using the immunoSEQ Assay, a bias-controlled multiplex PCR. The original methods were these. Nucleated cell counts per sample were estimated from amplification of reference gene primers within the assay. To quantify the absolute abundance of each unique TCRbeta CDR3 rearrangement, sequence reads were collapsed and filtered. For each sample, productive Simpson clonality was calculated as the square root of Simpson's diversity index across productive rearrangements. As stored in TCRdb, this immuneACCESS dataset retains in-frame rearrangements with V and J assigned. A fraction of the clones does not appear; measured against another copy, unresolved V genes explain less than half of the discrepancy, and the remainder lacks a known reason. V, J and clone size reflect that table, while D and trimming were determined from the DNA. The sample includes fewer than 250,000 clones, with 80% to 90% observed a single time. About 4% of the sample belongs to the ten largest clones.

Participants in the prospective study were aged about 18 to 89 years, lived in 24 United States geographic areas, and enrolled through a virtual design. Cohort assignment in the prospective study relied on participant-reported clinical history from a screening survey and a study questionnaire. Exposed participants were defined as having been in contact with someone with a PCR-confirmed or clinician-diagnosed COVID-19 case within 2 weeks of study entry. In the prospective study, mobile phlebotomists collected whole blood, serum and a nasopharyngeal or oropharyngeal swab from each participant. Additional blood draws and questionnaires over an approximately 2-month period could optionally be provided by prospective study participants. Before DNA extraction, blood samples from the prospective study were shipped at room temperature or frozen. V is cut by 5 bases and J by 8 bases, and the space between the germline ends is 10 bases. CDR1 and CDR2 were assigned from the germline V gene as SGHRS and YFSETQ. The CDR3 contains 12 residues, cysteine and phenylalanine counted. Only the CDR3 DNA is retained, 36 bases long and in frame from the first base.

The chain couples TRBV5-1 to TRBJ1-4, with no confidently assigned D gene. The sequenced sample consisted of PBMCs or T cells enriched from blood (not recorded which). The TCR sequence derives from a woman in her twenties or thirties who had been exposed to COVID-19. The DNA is TGCGCCAGCAGGGGTAACGGGGAAAAACTGTTTTTT. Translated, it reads CASRGNGEKLFF.